This paragraph covers one T cell receptor (beta chain) sequence. This sample is drawn from a study of blood T cell repertoires in COVID-19. On the study more broadly: Donors in the United States, Italy and Spain gave samples during acute or convalescent COVID-19. Sources were T cells, B-cell-depleted T cells, or PBMCs; the material itself was cDNA or gDNA.

In the original workflow: How many nucleated cells were present was estimated from reference gene primer amplification. The data were produced by immunoSEQ multiplex PCR, yet TCRdb's version contains in-frame clones alone and is incomplete. The V and J calls and clone size come from that table; D and trimming were worked out from the DNA. Of 65,000 to 80,000 clones in the sample, about 80% were seen once. From germline, CDR1 is SGHTA and CDR2 FQGNSA. Trimming cost V 5 bases and J 4 bases; bases outside gene matches: 10. The CDR3 sequence is 15 residues long. The clonotype comes from a man over 45 with acute or convalescent COVID-19. The J gene is TRBJ2-7, the V gene TRBV7-2, with 8 bases that match TRBD2. Sample: peripheral blood. CDR3 coding DNA: TGTGCCAGCAGCCCGGGGGCGGGAGGAGGTTACGAGCAGTACTTC. As protein: CASSPGAGGGYEQYF.